These 8 T cell receptor beta chains originate from one sample sequenced in a study of blood T cell repertoires in COVID-19. Using immunoSEQ multiplex PCR, the repertoire was profiled, and TCRdb retains in-frame clones only, with some absent. The sample contains hundreds of thousands of clones, roughly nine tenths of which appear only once. Sequences were obtained from PBMCs or T cells enriched from blood (not recorded which). Receptor source: a woman aged 25-40 years who had recovered from COVID-19.

The chain recombines TRBV30 with TRBJ2-3, with D possibly matching TRBD1 (6 bases). Germline-derived CDR1 and CDR2 are GTSNPN and SVGIG (reference sequence). This CDR3 has 14 residues. Trimming cost V 3 bases and J 4 bases, with 14 bases left between them. The CDR3 region is CAWRIQGGADTQYF. CDR3 DNA sequence: TGTGCCTGGAGAATACAGGGTGGGGCAGATACGCAGTATTTT.

V is TRBV7-2 and J is TRBJ1-2; tentatively, D is TRBD1 (6 bases). Trimming removed 1 base at V and 3 bases at J, with 21 bases between. Germline CDR1 SGHTA, CDR2 FQGNSA. This CDR3 has 18 amino acids. CDR3 in DNA: TGTGCCAGCAGCTTAGGATTATCGGGCGCAGGGGCAGACTATGGCTACACCTTC. This sequence encodes CASSLGLSGAGADYGYTF.

This clone turned up a few times. The chain recombines TRBV11-2 with TRBJ1-2; no reliable D call. Germline loops: CDR1 SGHAT, CDR2 FQNNGV. The ends were cut back, 5 bases at V and 2 bases at J, with 12 bases in the middle. The CDR3 covers 14 residues. Here the CDR3 reads CASSPKEWNYGYTF. The CDR3 region has the DNA TGTGCCAGCAGCCCAAAAGAGTGGAACTATGGCTACACCTTC.

V and J are TRBV7-2 and TRBJ2-3, with TRBD1 matching over 9 bases. The CDR3 totals 18 residues. V shed 0 bases and J 2 bases; nucleotides not matched to a gene: 9. Germline lookup yields CDR1 SGHTA and CDR2 FQGNSA. CDR3 in amino acids: CASSLAGPGQGYTDTQYF. The CDR3 nucleotides read TGTGCCAGCAGCTTAGCCGGACCGGGACAGGGTTACACAGATACGCAGTATTTT.

CDR3 in DNA: TGTGCCAGTAAATCGCTGGGACTAGGGATTCCCGGGGAGCTGTTTTTT. It codes for CASKSLGLGIPGELFF. V and J are TRBV19 and TRBJ2-2, with 8 bases aligning to TRBD2. Trimming at V came to 7 bases and at J to 6 bases, leaving 13 bases not matched to a gene. The CDR3 runs 16 residues. The germline V gene encodes CDR1 LNHDA and CDR2 SQIVND (reference sequence).

The chain uses TRBV6-2 or TRBV6-3 and TRBJ2-1, with 10 bases that match TRBD2. Germline V gene data show CDR1 as MNHEY and CDR2 as SVGEGT. V shed 4 bases, J shed 4 bases, and the junction held 4 bases outside the gene matches. CDR3 length equals 15 residues. In DNA form, the CDR3 reads TGTGCCAGCAGTTGGGGGACTAGCGCATACAATGAGCAGTTCTTC. It codes for CASSWGTSAYNEQFF.

This clone has a single count. The genes are TRBV6-5 and TRBJ2-1; the D gene is possibly TRBD2 (6 bases). Trimming stripped 6 bases from V and 3 bases from J, with 9 bases between. Per the germline V gene, CDR1 is MNHEY and CDR2 is SVGAGI. The CDR3 runs to 13 residues. The CDR3 region is CASREGGYNEQFF. The CDR3 coding sequence is TGTGCCAGCAGGGAGGGTGGCTACAATGAGCAGTTCTTC.

This clone came up once. The J gene is TRBJ2-5, the V gene TRBV5-1; 7 nucleotides line up with TRBD2. In germline, CDR1 is SGHRS, CDR2 YFSETQ. The CDR3 is 16 residues long. Trimming at V came to 0 bases and at J to 0 bases, leaving 5 bases not matched to a gene. DNA for the CDR3: TGCGCCAGCAGCTTGGGGGCCGGGGGGTACCAAGAGACCCAGTACTTC. As protein: CASSLGAGGYQETQYF.